The 13 T cell receptor beta chains below all came from one sample that was sequenced in a study of STAT5B mutations in CD4+ large granular lymphocyte leukemia. Sequencing was performed with immunoSEQ multiplex PCR; in TCRdb, only in-frame clones are kept and a portion is missing. The sample holds about 33,000 clones, approximately 80% seen once. Specimen: CD4+ T cells from blood buffy coats. Receptor source: a human donor in good health.

The sample holds a few counts of this clone. The DNA for the CDR3 is TGTGCCAGCAGCCAAACTACAGGGGGCGGCTACACCTTC. It is translated as CASSQTTGGGYTF. J is TRBJ1-2 and V is TRBV14; 9 positions match TRBD1. The CDR3 covers 13 residues. Trimming cost V 2 bases and J 8 bases; bases outside gene matches: 3. CDR1 is SGHDN, CDR2 FVKESK, per germline.

This chain connects TRBV5-1 to TRBJ2-1; TRBD1 aligns across 9 bases. This CDR3 is 15 amino acids long. Germline lookup yields CDR1 SGHRS and CDR2 YFSETQ. V lost 0 bases and J lost 5; bases outside the gene matches: 3. The CDR3 DNA sequence: TGCGCCAGCAGCTTGGGGACAGGGGCCAACAATGAGCAGTTCTTC. Its translation is CASSLGTGANNEQFF.

The sample holds a few counts of this clone. This chain connects TRBV28 to TRBJ2-1, with 13 bases fitting TRBD2. The CDR3 covers 15 residues. Per the germline V gene, CDR1 is MDHEN and CDR2 is SYDVKM. With V trimmed by 6 bases and J by 9 bases, 8 bases remained unmatched. The CDR3 sequence: CASSPGLAGFSEQFF. CDR3 bases: TGTGCCAGCAGCCCGGGACTAGCGGGGTTTTCTGAGCAGTTCTTC. Looking up the rest from reference TRBV28 and TRBJ2-1 gives the full variable domain: DVKVTQSSRYLVKRTGEKVFLECVQDMDHENMFWYRQDPGLGLRLIYFSYDVKMKEKGDIPEGYSVSREKKERFSLILESASTNQTSMYLCASSPGLAGFSEQFFGPGTRLTVL.

V usage is TRBV5-1 and J usage is TRBJ2-1; D gene ambiguous. Germline assignment: CDR1 SGHRS and CDR2 YFSETQ. The germline V and J ends were trimmed by 0 bases and 8 bases, with 12 bases remaining between them. This CDR3 region has 14 residues. The CDR3 region has the DNA TGCGCCAGCAGCTTGGTGACTCAGACCCATGAGCAGTTCTTC. Its protein product is CASSLVTQTHEQFF.

This clone has a handful of counts. This chain uses TRBV7-6 with TRBJ2-1; possibly TRBD2 for D (6 bases). The V gene's germline CDR1 is SGHVS and CDR2 FNYEAQ. CDR3 length: 16 residues. Trimming took off 5 bases at V and 3 bases at J, with 17 bases between the two ends. CDR3 amino acids: CASSQGPGLNYNEQFF. The CDR3 coding sequence is TGTGCCAGCAGCCAAGGTCCGGGACTGAACTACAATGAGCAGTTCTTC.

This clone has only one observation. The chain joins TRBV6-5 to TRBJ2-5, with a tentative D call TRBD2 (6 bases). The DNA matches TRBJ2-7 better at its end, which makes the J call doubtful. The CDR3 runs 14 residues. Germline lookup yields CDR1 MNHEY and CDR2 SVGAGI. In nucleotides, the CDR3 is TGTGCCAGCAGGGCAGGGCGTCCCGGGGGCGAGCAGTACTTC. Translated, it gives CASRAGRPGGEQYF.

The gene calls are TRBV14 and TRBJ1-1; D is uncertain. Trimming took off 0 bases at V and 1 base at J, with 6 bases between the two ends. The germline V gene has CDR1 SGHDN and CDR2 FVKESK. This CDR3 comprises 14 residues. The CDR3 protein is CASSQDLANTEAFF. The CDR3 region has the DNA TGTGCCAGCAGCCAAGACTTGGCGAACACTGAAGCTTTCTTT. Complete variable domain (other parts from reference TRBV14 and TRBJ1-1): EAGVTQFPSHSVIEKGQTVTLRCDPISGHDNLYWYRRVMGKEIKFLLHFVKESKQDESGMPNNRFLAERTGGTYSTLKVQPAELEDSGVYFCASSQDLANTEAFFGQGTRLTVV.

The chain is built from TRBV28 and TRBJ2-4; unclear D gene. CDR1 and CDR2 (germline): MDHEN, SYDVKM. The length of the CDR3 is 15 residues. Trimming cost V 4 bases and J 6 bases, with 16 bases left between them. CDR3 nucleotide sequence: TGTGCCAGCAGTTCGGGCCTCTCTAATAGAAACATTCAGTACTTC. Translated, it gives CASSSGLSNRNIQYF. Together with reference TRBV28 and TRBJ2-4, the CDR3 gives the full variable domain: DVKVTQSSRYLVKRTGEKVFLECVQDMDHENMFWYRQDPGLGLRLIYFSYDVKMKEKGDIPEGYSVSREKKERFSLILESASTNQTSMYLCASSSGLSNRNIQYFGAGTRLSVL.

The chain couples TRBV7-9 to TRBJ2-2; D remains ambiguous. Per germline, CDR1 SEHNR and CDR2 FQNEAQ (reference sequence). The CDR3 totals 15 residues. The V gene lost 7 bases and the J gene lost 6 bases, with 18 bases spanning the gap. Written as DNA, the CDR3 is TGTGCCAGCACCTACTCTTGGGCTGCAGCCGGGGAGCTGTTTTTT. Amino acid sequence: CASTYSWAAAGELFF.

This clone occurred once. V and J are TRBV7-8 and TRBJ2-7; TRBD1 might be the D (6 bases). This CDR3 comprises 13 residues. Trimming cost V 4 bases and J 5 bases, with 12 bases left between them. CDR1 is SGHVS and CDR2 is FQNEAQ in the germline V gene. CDR3 nucleotide sequence: TGTGCCAGCAGCTCAGGACAGTTCCACGAGCAGTACTTC. Translated: CASSSGQFHEQYF.

The J gene is TRBJ2-1, the V gene TRBV5-1; D gene unclear. V dropped 3 bases and J dropped 5 bases, with 21 bases sitting between them. CDR3 size: 17 residues. Germline-derived CDR1 and CDR2 are SGHRS and YFSETQ. CDR3 coding DNA: TGCGCCAGCAGCTCAACCCCCCCGGTGGGTTCCCACAATGAGCAGTTCTTC. This encodes CASSSTPPVGSHNEQFF.

The J gene is TRBJ1-1, the V gene TRBV7-9, with a weak D call TRBD1 (6 bases). The CDR3 spans 15 residues. Germline V gene lookup returns CDR1 SEHNR and CDR2 FQNEAQ (reference sequence). Trimming stripped 4 bases from V and 9 bases from J, with 21 bases between. CDR3 nucleotide sequence: TGTGCCAGCAGCTCTGGGACAAAAGCGGGCCTGAAAGCTTTCTTT. This gives the protein CASSSGTKAGLKAFF.

The chain carries TRBV4-2 and TRBJ2-7; 9 bases line up with TRBD2. The germline V gene has CDR1 LGHNA and CDR2 YNFKEQ. The CDR3 contains 16 residues. V lost 4 bases to trimming and J lost 2 bases; unmatched junction nucleotides: 9. The CDR3 is CASSRSTSGFTYEQYF. In DNA, the CDR3 is TGTGCCAGCAGCCGATCGACTAGCGGCTTCACCTACGAGCAGTACTTC.